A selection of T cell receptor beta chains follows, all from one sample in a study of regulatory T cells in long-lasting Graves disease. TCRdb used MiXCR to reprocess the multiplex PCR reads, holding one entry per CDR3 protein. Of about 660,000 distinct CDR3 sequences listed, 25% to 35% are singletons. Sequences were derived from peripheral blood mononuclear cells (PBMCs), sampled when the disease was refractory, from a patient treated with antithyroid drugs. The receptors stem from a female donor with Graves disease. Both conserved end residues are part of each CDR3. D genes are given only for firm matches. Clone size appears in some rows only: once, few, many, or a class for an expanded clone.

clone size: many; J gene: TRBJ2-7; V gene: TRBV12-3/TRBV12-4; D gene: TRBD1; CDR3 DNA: TGTGCCAGCAGTCAGCGGACAGGGGACGGGCAGTACTTC; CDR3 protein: CASSQRTGDGQYF
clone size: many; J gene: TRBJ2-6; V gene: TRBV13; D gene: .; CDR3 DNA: TGTGCCAGCAGCTTACTGGGCGTGGCTGCTCACTCTGGGGCCAACGTCCTGACTTTC; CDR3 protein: CASSLLGVAAHSGANVLTF
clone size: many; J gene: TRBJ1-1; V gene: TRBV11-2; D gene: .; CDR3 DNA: TGTGCCAGCAGCTTAGCGGTGAGCACTGAAGCTTTCTTT; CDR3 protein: CASSLAVSTEAFF
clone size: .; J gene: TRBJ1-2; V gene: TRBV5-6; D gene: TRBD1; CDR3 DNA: TGTGCCAGCAGCCCCTCGACAGGGAAAAAGGGCTACACCTTC; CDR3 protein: CASSPSTGKKGYTF
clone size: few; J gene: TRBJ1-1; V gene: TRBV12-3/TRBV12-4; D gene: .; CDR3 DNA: TGTGCCAGCAGTTCCAGGCTAGGAGCTTTCTTT; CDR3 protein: CASSSRLGAFF
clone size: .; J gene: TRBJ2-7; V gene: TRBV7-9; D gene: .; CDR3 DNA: TGTGCCAGCAGCTGGCCGGGCCCTCGGGAGGAGCAGTACTTC; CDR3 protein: CASSWPGPREEQYF
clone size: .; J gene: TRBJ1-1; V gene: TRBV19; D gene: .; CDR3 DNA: TGTGCCAGTAGTACGGATACTGGGAGGGGCAGCTCTGAAGCTTTCTTT; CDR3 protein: CASSTDTGRGSSEAFF
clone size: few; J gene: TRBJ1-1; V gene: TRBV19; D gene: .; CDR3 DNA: TGTGCCAGTAGTATTTCCCTTTACCCTGAAGCTTTCTTT; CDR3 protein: CASSISLYPEAFF
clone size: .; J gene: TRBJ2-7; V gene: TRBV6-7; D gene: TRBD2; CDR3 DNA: TGTGCCAGCAGTTACTTCGGGACTAGCCCGGTAAGGGGCTTC; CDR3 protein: CASSYFGTSPVRGF
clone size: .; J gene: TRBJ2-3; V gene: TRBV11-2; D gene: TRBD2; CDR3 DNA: TGTGCCAGCAGCTCCCGGTCGTGGGGGGGAGATACGCAGTATTTT; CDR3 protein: CASSSRSWGGDTQYF
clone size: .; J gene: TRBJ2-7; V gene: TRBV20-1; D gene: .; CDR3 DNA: TGCAGTGCTATGGACGTCTCCCCCTACGAGCAGTACTTC; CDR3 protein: CSAMDVSPYEQYF
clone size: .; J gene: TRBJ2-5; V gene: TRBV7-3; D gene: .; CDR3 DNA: TGTGCCAGCAGCCTACTCTTAACGGAGGGCCTGGTCCAAGAGACCCAGTACTTC; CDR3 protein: CASSLLLTEGLVQETQYF
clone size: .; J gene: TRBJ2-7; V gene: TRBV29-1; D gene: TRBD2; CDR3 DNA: TGCAGCGCCATACTAGCGGGAAAGTCCTACGAGCAGTACTTC; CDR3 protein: CSAILAGKSYEQYF
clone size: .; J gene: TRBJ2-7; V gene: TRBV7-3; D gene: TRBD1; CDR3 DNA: TGTGCCAGCAGCTTAGGTGGGACAGTCTACGAGCAGTACTTC; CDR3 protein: CASSLGGTVYEQYF
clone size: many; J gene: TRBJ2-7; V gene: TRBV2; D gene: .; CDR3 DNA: TGTGCCAGCAGTGCTCGACCCACCTACGAGCAGTACTTC; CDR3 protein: CASSARPTYEQYF
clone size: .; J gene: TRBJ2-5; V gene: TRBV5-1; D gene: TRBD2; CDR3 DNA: TGCGCCAGCGGCTCTGAACTAGCGGGAGGGCGTCAGGAGACCCAGTACTTC; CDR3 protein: CASGSELAGGRQETQYF
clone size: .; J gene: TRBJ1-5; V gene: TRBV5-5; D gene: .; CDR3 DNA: TGTGCCAGCAGCTTAAAAGGGAAAGATCAGCCCCAGCATTTT; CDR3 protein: CASSLKGKDQPQHF
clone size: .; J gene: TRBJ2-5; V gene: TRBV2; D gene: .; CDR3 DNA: TGTGCCAGCATAAGACAGAAGGGGGAGACCCAGTACTTC; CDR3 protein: CASIRQKGETQYF
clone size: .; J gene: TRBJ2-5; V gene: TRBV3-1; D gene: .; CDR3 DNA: TGTGCCAGCAGCCAAGATCGGCAGCCCTTACAAGAGACCCAGTACTTC; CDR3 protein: CASSQDRQPLQETQYF
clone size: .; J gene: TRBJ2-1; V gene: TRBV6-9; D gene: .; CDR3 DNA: TGTGCCAGCAGTTACGTGGACGGCAATGAGCAGTTCTTC; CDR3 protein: CASSYVDGNEQFF
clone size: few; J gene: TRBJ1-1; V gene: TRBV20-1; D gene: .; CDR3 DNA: TGCAGTGCTAGAGTCTACGAGGCTGAAGCTTTCTTT; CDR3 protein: CSARVYEAEAFF
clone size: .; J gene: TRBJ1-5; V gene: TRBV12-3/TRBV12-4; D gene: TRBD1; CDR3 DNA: TGTGCCAGCAGTGGGGGGAGGGGGCGAGGGAGCAATCAGCCCCAGCATTTT; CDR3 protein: CASSGGRGRGSNQPQHF